This T cell receptor beta chain stems from a study of blood T cell repertoires in COVID-19. Study-level information: The United States, Italy and Spain provided the acute and convalescent COVID-19 samples. T cells, B-cell-depleted T cells, or PBMCs supplied cDNA or gDNA.

The V gene's germline CDR1 is MGHRA and CDR2 YSYEKL. The trim removed 0 bases at V and 7 bases at J, leaving 7 bases unmatched. The CDR3 is made up of 16 amino acids. As originally analysed: By means of reference gene primer amplification, nucleated cell counts were estimated. The assay was immunoSEQ multiplex PCR, and TCRdb's table has in-frame clones only and misses some. The DNA was the basis for D and trimming; V, J and clone size are from that table. The table has 120,000 or so clones, roughly 80% seen once. The sequenced sample consisted of peripheral blood. This chain uses TRBV4-1 with TRBJ2-2; TRBD1 matches at 8 bases. The sequence was collected from a man aged 45 to 65 with acute or convalescent COVID-19. The CDR3: CASSQDNGQGDGELFF. In nucleotides, the CDR3 is TGCGCCAGCAGCCAAGATAACGGACAGGGAGACGGGGAGCTGTTTTTT.